Listed below are T cell receptor beta chains from one sample, sequenced in a study of vaccination and CD4 T cells after COVID-19. Each CDR3 protein is one row after TCRdb ran MiXCR on the PCR reads. The table records roughly 26,000 distinct CDR3 sequences, less than 65% of them present only once. The antigens for these receptors are not known. The source material was CD4+ T cells from blood, cultured in vitro. The receptor source for this set is a human donor who had recovered from COVID-19. The CDR3 runs from the conserved cysteine through the conserved F or W. The order of the fields is clone size, D gene, V gene, J gene, CDR3 DNA, CDR3 protein. A D gene is named only where the DNA matches it firmly. Clone size is shown for a subset of rows, as once, few, many or a class of expanded clone.

size: NA
D: NA
V: TRBV15
J: TRBJ2-6
DNA: TGTGCCACCAGGGCTTCTGGGGCCAACGTCCTGACTTTC
CDR3: CATRASGANVLTF

size: NA
D: TRBD2
V: TRBV28
J: TRBJ2-7
DNA: TGTGCCAGCAGTTATTTAGCGGGACCGGAACACGAGCAGTACTTC
CDR3: CASSYLAGPEHEQYF

size: NA
D: TRBD1
V: TRBV28
J: TRBJ1-5
DNA: TGTGCCAGCAGCCGCACCCGGATCCGGGACAGTAGCAATCAGCCCCAGCATTTT
CDR3: CASSRTRIRDSSNQPQHF

size: once
D: TRBD1
V: TRBV18
J: TRBJ1-5
DNA: TGTGCCAGCTCACCCTCCGGGACAGGGGGCCAGCCCCAGCATTTT
CDR3: CASSPSGTGGQPQHF

size: NA
D: NA
V: TRBV19
J: TRBJ2-3
DNA: TGTGCCAGTAGCCCGGGTGTCGGATACACAGATACGCAGTATTTT
CDR3: CASSPGVGYTDTQYF

size: NA
D: NA
V: TRBV2
J: TRBJ2-7
DNA: TGTGCCAGCAGGAACACGTACGAGCAGTACTTC
CDR3: CASRNTYEQYF

size: few
D: TRBD2
V: TRBV20-1
J: TRBJ2-5
DNA: TGCAGTGCACCGAGCGGGAGAGTCCTAGAGACCCAGTACTTC
CDR3: CSAPSGRVLETQYF

size: NA
D: NA
V: TRBV7-2
J: TRBJ2-7
DNA: TGTGCCAGCTGCCCCTCAACAGGATACGAGCAGTACTTC
CDR3: CASCPSTGYEQYF

size: once
D: NA
V: TRBV6-5
J: TRBJ2-6
DNA: TGTGCCAGCAGTTCCCGGGCCAGTCCGGCTGGGGCCAACGTCCTGACTTTC
CDR3: CASSSRASPAGANVLTF

size: few
D: NA
V: TRBV19
J: TRBJ2-7
DNA: TGTGCCAGTAGTAGGCTTCCCGGGGACGAGCAGTACTTC
CDR3: CASSRLPGDEQYF

size: NA
D: NA
V: TRBV19
J: TRBJ1-2
DNA: TGTGCCAGTAGTATCGAACCCAGCTTATATGGCTACACCTTC
CDR3: CASSIEPSLYGYTF

size: NA
D: TRBD1
V: TRBV7-3
J: TRBJ2-7
DNA: TGTGCCAGCAGCCCGCCCGATCGGGTTTTCAGGGACAGGGGGATTCGCGAGCAGTACTTC
CDR3: CASSPPDRVFRDRGIREQYF

size: NA
D: NA
V: TRBV18
J: TRBJ1-4
DNA: TGTGCCAGCGAAGAGGGTAATGAAAAACTGTTTTTT
CDR3: CASEEGNEKLFF

size: NA
D: NA
V: TRBV6-2/TRBV6-3
J: TRBJ2-5
DNA: TGTGCCAGCAGTTACCAGGGTCCGGAGACCCAGTACTTC
CDR3: CASSYQGPETQYF

size: NA
D: NA
V: TRBV12-5
J: TRBJ2-3
DNA: TGTGCTAGTGGTTTGGGCCGGGAGTGGGGAGATACGCAGTATTTT
CDR3: CASGLGREWGDTQYF

size: NA
D: NA
V: TRBV12-3/TRBV12-4
J: TRBJ1-5
DNA: TGTGCCAGCAGTTTTGGTGGAAATCAGCCCCAGCATTTT
CDR3: CASSFGGNQPQHF

size: NA
D: NA
V: TRBV7-2
J: TRBJ2-3
DNA: TGTGCCAGCAGCTTAGGTTTCGGATCAACCAGTAGTACGCAGTATTTT
CDR3: CASSLGFGSTSSTQYF

size: NA
D: NA
V: TRBV28
J: TRBJ1-2
DNA: TGTGCCAGCAGCCACCCAGGGCACTATGGCTACACCTTC
CDR3: CASSHPGHYGYTF

size: NA
D: NA
V: TRBV7-2
J: TRBJ2-5
DNA: TGTGCCAGCAGCCGAGGGGGAACTAAAGAGACCCAGTACTTC
CDR3: CASSRGGTKETQYF

size: medium-sized
D: TRBD2
V: TRBV6-2/TRBV6-3
J: TRBJ2-5
DNA: TGTGCCAGCAGTTACCCCTATCATAGCGGGAGGGCCCTTGGAGAGACCCAGTACTTC
CDR3: CASSYPYHSGRALGETQYF

size: NA
D: TRBD1
V: TRBV20-1
J: TRBJ2-7
DNA: TGCAGTGCTAGAAACAGGGGCTCCTACGAGCAGTACTTC
CDR3: CSARNRGSYEQYF

size: NA
D: NA
V: TRBV28
J: TRBJ2-7
DNA: TGTGCCAGCAGGACGACGGTTCCCTACGAGCAGTACTTC
CDR3: CASRTTVPYEQYF

size: NA
D: TRBD2
V: TRBV5-4
J: TRBJ2-5
DNA: TGTGCCAGCAGCTTGGATCGCGGGAGGGTCCCGGGGACCCAGTACTTC
CDR3: CASSLDRGRVPGTQYF